The 4 T cell receptor beta chains below all came from one sample that was sequenced in a study of cytomegalovirus exposure and HLA in healthy donors. The PCR used 60 Vbeta and 13 Jbeta primers. This table comes from immunoSEQ multiplex PCR, and its TCRdb copy is limited to in-frame clones, with some not included. The sample holds 110,000 to 150,000 clones, 65% to 80% seen once. The sequencing input was PBMCs. These receptors all come from a woman aged 30 to 39 in good health and CMV-seronegative.

V gene TRBV15 combines with J gene TRBJ2-1; 10 nucleotides line up with TRBD1. V lost 1 base and J lost 6; bases outside the gene matches: 3. From germline, CDR1 is LNHNV and CDR2 YYDKDF (reference sequence). CDR3 length equals 15 residues. The CDR3, as DNA: TGTGCCACCAGCAGAGGGGGGACAGGGGCCAATGAGCAGTTCTTC. Amino acid sequence: CATSRGGTGANEQFF.

This chain joins TRBV19 and TRBJ1-3; unclear D gene. Germline V CDR1 and CDR2: LNHDA, SQIVND (reference sequence). Trimming stripped 3 bases from V and 0 bases from J, with 3 bases between. This CDR3 is built from 13 residues. CDR3 residues: CASSINSGNTIYF. In DNA form, the CDR3 reads TGTGCCAGTAGTATCAACTCTGGAAACACCATATATTTT.

The V call is TRBV6-5, the J call TRBJ2-7; 7 nucleotides line up with TRBD1. Germline V gene sequence: CDR1 MNHEY, CDR2 SVGAGI. The CDR3 runs 13 residues. V trimming: 8 bases; J trimming: 5 bases; junction bases outside the gene matches: 9. CDR3 DNA sequence: TGTGCCAGCCACAGACAGGGCATCCACGAGCAGTACTTC. Translating gives CASHRQGIHEQYF.

About this clone: In the same sample, other DNA sequences code for this CDR3. The rearrangement links TRBV5-1 to TRBJ2-1; D is ambiguous. The CDR3 has 14 residues. V lost 4 bases to trimming and J lost 0 bases, with 8 bases between them. Germline V gene data show CDR1 as SGHRS and CDR2 as YFSETQ. CDR3 amino acids: CASSPGSSYNEQFF. The CDR3 region has the DNA TGCGCCAGCAGCCCGGGTAGCTCCTACAATGAGCAGTTCTTC.